What follows are 18 T cell receptor beta chains derived from one specimen sequenced in a study of neoadjuvant anti-PD-1 for oral cavity cancer. TCRdb keeps only in-frame clones here, not all; method: immunoSEQ multiplex PCR. This sample has 37,000 or so clones; 35% to 45% occur once, and the top ten carry roughly 15%. The time point here: after neoadjuvant nivolumab, at surgical resection. Source: tumor tissue, taken after nivolumab (anti-PD-1) treatment. The receptors originated from a person between 35 and 79 years old with oral cavity squamous cell carcinoma.

V is TRBV2 and J is TRBJ2-2; D gene uncertain. Looked up from germline, CDR1 is SNHLY and CDR2 is FYNNEI. The CDR3 has 15 amino acids. Deletions cut 6 bases from V and 0 bases from J, with 11 bases between. This chain's CDR3 is CASRQLTANTGELFF. CDR3 sequence (DNA): TGTGCCAGCAGGCAACTGACGGCGAACACCGGGGAGCTGTTTTTT.

The chain is built from TRBV11-2 and TRBJ2-7; perhaps TRBD1 as D (5 bases). The V end was cut by 4 bases, the J end by 4 bases, with 8 bases between. Germline CDR1 and CDR2: SGHAT and FQNNGV. There are 12 residues in the CDR3. The CDR3 region is CASSSTVYEQYF. CDR3 coding DNA: TGTGCCAGCAGCTCGACAGTGTACGAGCAGTACTTC.

Only a few counts were recorded for this clone. The rearrangement uses TRBV27 and TRBJ1-3; D perhaps matches TRBD1 (5 bases). The V end lost 4 bases, the J end lost 4 bases, and 8 bases lay between the germline ends. CDR3 size: 13 residues. The germline CDR1 and CDR2 sequences are MNHEY and SMNVEV (reference sequence). CDR3 amino acids: CASSSYRGNTIYF. Here the CDR3 DNA reads TGTGCCAGCAGTTCCTACAGGGGAAACACCATATATTTT.

There are many counts of this clone. V and J are TRBV9 and TRBJ2-1, with D hard to call. Germline lookup yields CDR1 SGDLS and CDR2 YYNGEE. Trimming removed 4 bases from V and 3 bases from J, with 11 bases in between. CDR3 length equals 14 residues. The CDR3, as DNA: TGTGCCAGCAGCCCAGGCGATCGCTACAATGAGCAGTTCTTC. It codes for CASSPGDRYNEQFF.

The chain links TRBV5-1 to TRBJ2-1; D is unclear. CDR3 length equals 15 residues. CDR1 is SGHRS and CDR2 is YFSETQ in the germline V gene. Trimming took off 3 bases at V and 0 bases at J, with 10 bases between the two ends. CDR3: CASSSITYSYNEQFF. DNA for the CDR3: TGCGCCAGCAGCTCTATTACGTACTCCTACAATGAGCAGTTCTTC.

This clone was observed a few times. This chain uses TRBV9 with TRBJ1-4; 10 bases agree with TRBD1. The germline gives CDR1 SGDLS, CDR2 YYNGEE. The length of the CDR3 is 14 residues. Losses at the gene ends were 4 bases for V and 7 bases for J; bases not matched to a gene: 4. This chain's CDR3 is CASSPGTGVEKLFF. The DNA for the CDR3 is TGTGCCAGCAGCCCGGGGACAGGGGTTGAAAAACTGTTTTTT.

The chain recombines TRBV27 with TRBJ2-7; D may be TRBD1 (5 bases). CDR3 length: 14 amino acids. V lost 2 bases to trimming and J lost 2 bases, with 10 bases between them. CDR1 is MNHEY, CDR2 SMNVEV, per germline (reference sequence). The CDR3: CASSLKTATYEQYF. The CDR3 coding sequence is TGTGCCAGCAGTTTAAAGACAGCGACCTACGAGCAGTACTTC.

Only a few counts were recorded for this clone. The chain joins TRBV29-1 to TRBJ2-7; 11 nucleotides match TRBD1. The CDR3 runs 14 residues. Germline CDR1 SQVTM, CDR2 ANQGSEA. V lost 7 bases to trimming and J lost 0 bases; unmatched junction nucleotides: 5. CDR3 sequence reads: CSAGTGGSSYEQYF. CDR3 sequence (DNA): TGCAGCGCCGGGACAGGGGGTAGCTCCTACGAGCAGTACTTC.

The CDR3 nucleotides are TGCGCCAGCAGTCAATCCATTTTACGGGGCTCGTCCCAATGGGAGCAGTACTTC. Encoded protein: CASSQSILRGSSQWEQYF. The chain is built from TRBV23-1 and TRBJ2-7; D might be TRBD1 or TRBD2, each matching 5 bases. TRBV23-1 is an open reading frame, and its role is uncertain. The length of the CDR3 is 18 residues. The germline V and J ends were trimmed by 0 bases and 7 bases, with 25 bases remaining between them.

This clone is labeled medium-sized. The chain uses TRBV25-1 and TRBJ2-1, with D unresolved. The V and J ends lost 7 bases and 7 bases respectively, with 8 bases between them. CDR3 size: 11 residues. Germline CDR1 MGHDK, CDR2 SYGVNS. The CDR3 DNA is TGTGCCAGCAATGCCGGGAATGAGCAGTTCTTC. It yields the protein CASNAGNEQFF.

This clone was recorded many times. The chain has TRBV29-1 and TRBJ2-2; TRBD1 agrees at 7 bases. V lost 3 bases to trimming and J lost 6 bases; unmatched junction nucleotides: 10. The CDR3 extends over 15 amino acids. Germline CDR1 reads SQVTM; CDR2 reads ANQGSEA. In DNA, the CDR3 is TGCAGCGTTGAGTCGCGGCAGGGGGTCGCCGGGGAGCTGTTTTTT. Translation gives CSVESRQGVAGELFF.

This clone was seen repeatedly, ten times or more. The V and J genes are TRBV7-2 and TRBJ1-3; the match to TRBD1 covers 7 bases. V lost 5 bases and J lost 4; bases outside the gene matches: 5. Germline V gene sequence: CDR1 SGHTA, CDR2 FQGNSA. The CDR3 covers 14 residues. CDR3 DNA sequence: TGTGCCAGCAGCCCCGGGACAGTCGGAAACACCATATATTTT. This gives the protein CASSPGTVGNTIYF. Filled out from reference TRBV7-2 and TRBJ1-3, the complete variable domain reads GAGVSQSPSNKVTEKGKDVELRCDPISGHTALYWYRQSLGQGLEFLIYFQGNSAPDKSGLPSDRFSAERTGGSVSTLTIQRTQQEDSAVYLCASSPGTVGNTIYFGEGSWLTVV.

The V and J genes are TRBV29-1 and TRBJ2-7; 7 bases are a match to TRBD1. Trimming removed 6 bases from V and 4 bases from J; junction bases left unmatched: 9. Germline assignment: CDR1 SQVTM and CDR2 ANQGSEA. CDR3 size: 13 residues. CDR3 in amino acids: CSVRQGRSYEQYF. CDR3 DNA: TGCAGCGTACGACAGGGTAGGTCATACGAGCAGTACTTC.

The chain employs TRBV28 and TRBJ1-2; 7 nucleotides match TRBD1. The CDR3 has 12 residues. Germline CDR1 and CDR2: MDHEN and SYDVKM. The V and J ends lost 5 bases and 6 bases, in that order; junction bases with no gene match: 3. As DNA, the CDR3 is TGTGCCAGCAGTCCCGGACAGGATGGCTACACCTTC. Its translation is CASSPGQDGYTF.

The chain is built from TRBV30 and TRBJ2-7, with D tentatively TRBD1 (6 bases). Per the germline V gene, CDR1 is GTSNPN and CDR2 is SVGIG (reference sequence). Trimming removed 1 base at V and 4 bases at J, with 17 bases between. The CDR3 length is 15 residues. CDR3 DNA: TGTGCCTGGAGTGGGGACAATCGGCTCGAATACGAGCAGTACTTC. Translating it yields CAWSGDNRLEYEQYF.

This clone was counted between two and nine times. The CDR3 loop reads CASGLVRVWRQIEHVAKNIQYF. The CDR3 nucleotides are TGTGCTAGTGGTTTGGTACGGGTTTGGAGACAGATAGAACATGTAGCCAAAAACATTCAGTACTTC. The chain combines TRBV12-5 with TRBJ2-4; possible D gene TRBD1, 5 bases. This CDR3 contains 22 residues. Per the germline V gene, CDR1 is LGHNT and CDR2 is FRNRAP. V was trimmed by 0 bases and J by 0 bases, leaving 27 bases between them.

The chain is built from TRBV18 and TRBJ2-3, with D tentatively TRBD1 or TRBD2 (5 bases each). V was cut by 0 bases and J by 4 bases, with 20 bases left in between. CDR1 and CDR2 (germline): KGHSH, LQKENI. The CDR3 contains 18 residues. The CDR3 loop reads CASSPPNPPNLGADTQYF. CDR3 coding DNA: TGTGCCAGCTCACCACCGAATCCCCCAAACTTGGGGGCAGATACGCAGTATTTT.

This rearrangement joins TRBV19 to TRBJ1-5; D is ambiguous. The CDR3 contains 13 residues. The ends were cut back, 3 bases at V and 9 bases at J, with 12 bases in the middle. Germline V gene lookup returns CDR1 LNHDA and CDR2 SQIVND (reference sequence). CDR3 sequence: CASSMEGEAPQHF. CDR3 coding DNA: TGTGCCAGTAGTATGGAGGGTGAAGCGCCCCAGCATTTT.